This TCR beta chain was captured in a study of T cell changes during pregnancy in multiple sclerosis. CDR1 and CDR2 (germline): SGHRS, YFSETQ. The V end lost 4 bases, the J end lost 4 bases, and 14 bases lay between the germline ends. The CDR3 loop spans 14 amino acids. This clone was found once. TCRdb keeps only in-frame clones here, not all; method: immunoSEQ multiplex PCR. The table lists some 43,000 clones, 94% of them singletons. This TCR was recovered from a female donor with multiple sclerosis, enrolled in a pregnancy study. The chain couples TRBV5-1 to TRBJ1-1, with a possible D match to TRBD1 (6 bases). Sequencing used CD8+ T cells from peripheral blood mononuclear cells, obtained in the third trimester of pregnancy. The CDR3 DNA sequence: TGCGCCAGCAGCCCCCCGGGGGGGCTCACTGAAGCTTTCTTT. This encodes CASSPPGGLTEAFF.